The T cell receptor (beta chain) described here comes from a study of breast tumors, draining lymph nodes, adjacent tissues. Looked up from germline, CDR1 is KGHDR and CDR2 is SFDVKD. This CDR3 comprises 17 residues. V gave up 3 bases and J gave up 11 bases; unmatched junction bases: 19. TCRdb ran MiXCR on the multiplex PCR reads and lists one entry per CDR3 protein. The sample holds about 230,000 distinct CDR3 sequences, roughly 32% seen once. Breast cancer patients provided tissue from their axillary draining lymph nodes. The sample holds a few counts of this clonotype. The chain couples TRBV24-1 to TRBJ2-3, with 7 bases identical to TRBD2. The receptor was derived from a female donor with breast cancer. Some clones in this sample may be carry-over from other donors' samples. Sequencing used axillary lymph node tissue. The CDR3 nucleotides read TGTGCCACCAGTGATCCAGCGGGACGGGGCCTTGTCAATGAGCAGTATTTT. It is translated as CATSDPAGRGLVNEQYF.